The rows below give T cell receptor beta chains drawn from one sample of a study of CD8 T cells in Susac syndrome. TCRdb itself ran the immunoSEQ multiplex PCR reads through MiXCR, one entry per CDR3 protein. Of around 200,000 distinct CDR3 sequences in the sample, 90% to 96% were seen once. Sequencing was done on a sample of CD4+ T cells from PBMCs. These TCRs come from a human donor with Susac syndrome. CDR3s include the opening cysteine and the closing phenylalanine or tryptophan. D genes are given only for firm matches. Not every row has a clone size; where given, it reads once, few, many or a size class.

.	TRBV6-5	.	TRBJ1-2	CASSPGPIYGYTF	TGTGCCAGCAGCCCCGGGCCGATCTATGGCTACACCTTC
.	TRBV7-9	TRBD2	TRBJ2-7	CASSLVWEGGEQYF	TGTGCCAGCAGCTTAGTCTGGGAGGGTGGCGAGCAGTACTTC
.	TRBV2	.	TRBJ1-5	CASSPDRYRNQPQHF	TGTGCCAGCAGTCCCGACCGCTATCGCAATCAGCCCCAGCATTTT
.	TRBV30	TRBD1	TRBJ1-5	CAWSVKGAGVQPQHF	TGTGCCTGGAGTGTAAAGGGGGCTGGCGTGCAGCCCCAGCATTTT
.	TRBV30	TRBD2	TRBJ2-1	CAWRVTSGGAGEQFF	TGTGCCTGGAGAGTTACTAGCGGGGGGGCCGGGGAGCAGTTCTTC
once	TRBV12-3/TRBV12-4	TRBD1	TRBJ2-1	CASTRPGTGNGWDEQFF	TGTGCCAGCACTCGCCCCGGGACAGGGAATGGGTGGGATGAGCAGTTCTTC
.	TRBV6-2/TRBV6-3	.	TRBJ2-1	CASSLGRRNEQFF	TGTGCCAGCAGTTTGGGTCGCAGGAATGAGCAGTTCTTC
.	TRBV20-1	TRBD2	TRBJ2-7	CSAQTSGGAHEQYF	TGCAGTGCCCAGACTAGCGGGGGGGCCCACGAGCAGTACTTC
.	TRBV5-1	TRBD1	TRBJ1-2	CASSLDPGQRSIGGYTF	TGCGCCAGCAGCTTGGACCCGGGACAGCGTTCCATTGGGGGCTACACCTTC
.	TRBV29-1	TRBD1	TRBJ1-2	CSVGQGAGYGYTF	TGCAGCGTTGGACAGGGGGCGGGCTATGGCTACACCTTC
.	TRBV7-8	.	TRBJ1-2	CASSPGRAGGYTF	TGTGCCAGCAGCCCGGGACGCGCTGGTGGCTACACCTTC
.	TRBV9	TRBD2	TRBJ2-1	CASSVSGGHYNEQFF	TGTGCCAGCAGCGTAAGCGGGGGGCACTACAATGAGCAGTTCTTC
.	TRBV20-1	.	TRBJ2-3	CSAATGRTDTQYF	TGCAGTGCCGCTACGGGGCGTACAGATACGCAGTATTTT
.	TRBV3-1	TRBD2	TRBJ2-1	CASSHRTSGYNEQFF	TGTGCCAGCAGCCACCGGACTAGCGGGTACAATGAGCAGTTCTTC
.	TRBV6-6	.	TRBJ2-5	CASSYLGDQETQYF	TGTGCCAGCAGTTACTTGGGGGATCAAGAGACCCAGTACTTC
.	TRBV5-1	TRBD1	TRBJ2-7	CASSQGQSTPYEQYF	TGCGCCAGCAGCCAGGGACAGTCCACCCCCTACGAGCAGTACTTC
.	TRBV29-1	TRBD1	TRBJ2-6	CSVAGDRGSGANVLTF	TGCAGCGTTGCGGGAGACAGGGGCTCTGGGGCCAACGTCCTGACTTTC
.	TRBV14	TRBD1	TRBJ2-1	CASSQDKWTGGRDEQFF	TGTGCCAGCAGCCAAGACAAGTGGACAGGGGGGCGCGATGAGCAGTTCTTC
.	TRBV20-1	.	TRBJ1-2	CSARETVGPNRGYTF	TGCAGTGCTAGAGAGACCGTGGGACCTAATAGGGGCTACACCTTC
.	TRBV7-2	TRBD1	TRBJ2-2	CASSPIGQGGGELFF	TGTGCCAGCAGCCCGATCGGACAGGGAGGCGGGGAGCTGTTTTTT
.	TRBV11-2	.	TRBJ2-3	CASSPLGAWTGRGSDTQYF	TGTGCCAGCAGCCCACTTGGGGCATGGACAGGGAGGGGGTCAGATACGCAGTATTTT
.	TRBV12-3/TRBV12-4	.	TRBJ2-1	CASSFLGSNEQFF	TGTGCCAGCAGTTTTCTGGGTAGTAATGAGCAGTTCTTC
.	TRBV6-5	.	TRBJ1-1	CASSYSGQKNTEAFF	TGTGCCAGCAGTTACTCGGGCCAGAAGAACACTGAAGCTTTCTTT
.	TRBV6-5	.	TRBJ2-1	CASSYLGGGYVEQFF	TGTGCCAGCAGTTACTTGGGGGGGGGCTATGTTGAGCAGTTCTTC
.	TRBV20-1	.	TRBJ2-6	CSASDPSGANVLTF	TGCAGTGCTAGTGACCCCTCTGGGGCCAACGTCCTGACTTTC
.	TRBV15	TRBD1	TRBJ1-6	CATSGRGTASQALHF	TGTGCCACCAGCGGTCGTGGGACAGCGTCTCAGGCCCTCCACTTT
once	TRBV3-1	TRBD2	TRBJ2-5	CASSQGSGGLQETQYF	TGTGCCAGCAGCCAGGGTAGCGGGGGGTTACAAGAGACCCAGTACTTC
.	TRBV18	.	TRBJ1-2	CASSAGGSYGYTF	TGTGCCAGCTCAGCCGGAGGAAGCTATGGCTACACCTTC
.	TRBV20-1	.	TRBJ2-1	CSAAKWLAGVNNEQFF	TGCAGTGCTGCGAAATGGCTAGCCGGGGTAAACAATGAGCAGTTCTTC
.	TRBV24-1	.	TRBJ2-1	CATEDGVGSYNEQFF	TGTGCCACAGAGGATGGGGTAGGCTCCTACAATGAGCAGTTCTTC
once	TRBV29-1	TRBD1	TRBJ1-2	CSVGTGGLGNYGYTF	TGCAGCGTTGGGACAGGTGGACTAGGGAACTATGGCTACACCTTC
.	TRBV12-3/TRBV12-4	TRBD2	TRBJ2-3	CASSLLGGGLTDTQYF	TGTGCCAGCAGTTTATTGGGCGGGGGGCTCACAGATACGCAGTATTTT
.	TRBV5-4	TRBD1	TRBJ1-2	CASSLGTGSYTF	TGTGCCAGCAGCTTGGGGACAGGGAGCTACACCTTC
.	TRBV20-1	.	TRBJ1-2	CSAGAGSGYGYTF	TGCAGTGCTGGCGCGGGGAGTGGTTATGGCTACACCTTC
.	TRBV6-5	TRBD1	TRBJ1-1	CASSRTGNTEAFF	TGTGCCAGTAGTCGGACAGGGAACACTGAAGCTTTCTTT
.	TRBV7-6	.	TRBJ1-2	CASSLSENYGYTF	TGTGCCAGCAGCTTATCAGAGAACTATGGCTACACCTTC
.	TRBV30	TRBD2	TRBJ2-1	CAWSVSFLGGGPYNEQFF	TGTGCCTGGAGTGTATCATTTCTCGGCGGGGGACCTTACAATGAGCAGTTCTTC
.	TRBV5-4	TRBD1	TRBJ2-1	CASSSGGQGSTYNEQFF	TGTGCCAGCTCTAGTGGGGGACAGGGGTCGACGTACAATGAGCAGTTCTTC
.	TRBV20-1	TRBD1	TRBJ2-5	CSALQGAGGETQYF	TGCAGTGCTCTCCAGGGGGCTGGAGGGGAGACCCAGTACTTC
.	TRBV5-1	.	TRBJ2-6	CASSTQLPTRHSGANVLTF	TGCGCCAGCAGCACGCAACTACCTACACGGCACTCTGGGGCCAACGTCCTGACTTTC
once	TRBV11-2	.	TRBJ2-2	CATRTVNTGELFF	TGTGCCACCCGGACAGTAAACACCGGGGAGCTGTTTTTT
.	TRBV4-1	TRBD2	TRBJ2-5	CASSLSGGVQETQYF	TGCGCCAGCAGCCTTAGCGGGGGAGTTCAAGAGACCCAGTACTTC
.	TRBV6-5	TRBD2	TRBJ2-5	CASRAGRGRETQYF	TGTGCCAGCAGAGCGGGGCGGGGAAGGGAGACCCAGTACTTC
.	TRBV19	TRBD1	TRBJ1-4	CASSSAGGWNEKLFF	TGTGCCAGTAGTTCTGCAGGGGGCTGGAATGAAAAACTGTTTTTT
.	TRBV27	TRBD1	TRBJ2-7	CASSLADRGGEQYF	TGTGCCAGCAGTTTAGCAGACAGGGGTGGTGAGCAGTACTTC
.	TRBV2	TRBD2	TRBJ2-1	CASSKGLAYNEQFF	TGTGCCAGCAGTAAGGGACTAGCCTACAATGAGCAGTTCTTC
.	TRBV4-3	.	TRBJ1-1	CASSNLRAEAFF	TGCGCCAGCAGCAACCTGAGGGCTGAAGCTTTCTTT
.	TRBV2	TRBD1	TRBJ1-5	CASSEAPGTGEEPQHF	TGTGCCAGCAGTGAAGCACCGGGGACAGGGGAAGAGCCCCAGCATTTT
.	TRBV5-6	TRBD1	TRBJ2-7	CASSTARTGVTYEQYF	TGTGCCAGCAGCACCGCCCGGACAGGCGTAACCTACGAGCAGTACTTC
.	TRBV12-3/TRBV12-4	.	TRBJ2-7	CASSPTRRYEQYF	TGTGCCAGCAGTCCGACCCGGAGATACGAGCAGTACTTC
.	TRBV20-1	.	TRBJ2-7	CSAASYEQYF	TGCAGTGCTGCTTCCTACGAGCAGTACTTC
.	TRBV13	.	TRBJ1-2	CASSLGRDGYTF	TGTGCCAGCAGCTTGGGCAGGGACGGCTACACCTTC
.	TRBV10-3	TRBD1	TRBJ2-1	CAITPRQGYDNEQFF	TGTGCCATCACCCCGAGACAGGGTTATGACAATGAGCAGTTCTTC
.	TRBV3-1	TRBD1	TRBJ2-7	CASSRDRASNYEQYF	TGTGCCAGCAGCCGGGACAGGGCGTCGAACTACGAGCAGTACTTC
.	TRBV7-9	TRBD2	TRBJ2-1	CASSFSVVAGYNEQFF	TGTGCCAGCAGCTTTTCAGTGGTAGCGGGGTACAATGAGCAGTTCTTC